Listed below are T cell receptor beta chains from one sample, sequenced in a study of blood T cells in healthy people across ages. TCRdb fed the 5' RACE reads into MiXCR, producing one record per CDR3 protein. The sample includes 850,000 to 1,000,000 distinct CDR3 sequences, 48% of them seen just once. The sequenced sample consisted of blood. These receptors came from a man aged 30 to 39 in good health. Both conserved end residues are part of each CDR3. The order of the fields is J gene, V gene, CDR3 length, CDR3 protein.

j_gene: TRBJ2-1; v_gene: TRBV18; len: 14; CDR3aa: CASSPPERGNEQFF
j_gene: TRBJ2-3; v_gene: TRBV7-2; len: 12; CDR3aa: CASSQNQGPQYF
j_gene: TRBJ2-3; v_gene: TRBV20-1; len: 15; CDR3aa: CSARDSGGRTDTQYF
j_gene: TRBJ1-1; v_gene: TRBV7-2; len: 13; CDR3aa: CASSVPTHTEAFF
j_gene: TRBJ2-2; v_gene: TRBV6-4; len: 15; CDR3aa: CASSKAESSTGELFF
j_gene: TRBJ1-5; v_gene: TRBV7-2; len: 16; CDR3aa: CASSGKKGSGHQPQHF
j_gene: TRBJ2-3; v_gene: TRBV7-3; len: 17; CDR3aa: CASSLIVRVSNTDTQYF
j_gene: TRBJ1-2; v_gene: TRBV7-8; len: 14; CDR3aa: CASSLIMGAGGYTF
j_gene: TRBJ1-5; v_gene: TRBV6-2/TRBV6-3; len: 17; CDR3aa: CASSSATGPAGNQPQHF
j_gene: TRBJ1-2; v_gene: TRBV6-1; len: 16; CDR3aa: CASRAIRGQLNYGYTF
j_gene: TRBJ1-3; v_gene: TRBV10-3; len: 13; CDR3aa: CAISEGTFDTIYF
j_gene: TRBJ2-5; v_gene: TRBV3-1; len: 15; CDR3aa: CASSWVGGAQETQYF
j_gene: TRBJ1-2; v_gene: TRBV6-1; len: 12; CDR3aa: CASTGPTYGYTF
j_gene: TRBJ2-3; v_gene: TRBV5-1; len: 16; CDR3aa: CASSLAGAGVRDTQYF
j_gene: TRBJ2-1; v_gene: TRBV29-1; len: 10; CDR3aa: CSVVLYEQFF
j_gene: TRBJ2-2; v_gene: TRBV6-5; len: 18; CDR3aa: CASSFSGLAGGRTGELFF
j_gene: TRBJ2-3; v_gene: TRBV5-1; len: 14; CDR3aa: CASSRGQGIDTQYF
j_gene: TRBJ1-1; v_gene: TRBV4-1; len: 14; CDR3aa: CASSQDGRGMGAFF
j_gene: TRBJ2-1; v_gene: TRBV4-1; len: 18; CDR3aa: CASSREPLAGAPYNEQFF
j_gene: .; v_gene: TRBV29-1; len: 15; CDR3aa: CSVPSLMGGSGEQYF
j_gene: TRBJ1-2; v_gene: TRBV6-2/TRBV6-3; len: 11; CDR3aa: CASSNAYGYTF
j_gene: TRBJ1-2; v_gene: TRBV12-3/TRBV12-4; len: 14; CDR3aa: CASSVGRPVYGYTF
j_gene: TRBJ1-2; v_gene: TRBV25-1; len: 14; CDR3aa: CASSATDRNYGYTF
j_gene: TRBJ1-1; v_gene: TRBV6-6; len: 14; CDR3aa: CASSYGGVSTEAFF
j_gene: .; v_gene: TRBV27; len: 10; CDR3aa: CASMGETQYF
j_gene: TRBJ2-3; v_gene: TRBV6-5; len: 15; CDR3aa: CASSYSITGPDTQYF
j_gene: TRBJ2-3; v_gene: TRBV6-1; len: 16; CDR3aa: CASSESGVRGPDTQYF
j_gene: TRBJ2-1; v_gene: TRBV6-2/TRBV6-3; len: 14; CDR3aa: CASSYSVEPNEQFF
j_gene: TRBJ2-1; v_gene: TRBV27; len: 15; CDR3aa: CASSLGAGPGGEQFF
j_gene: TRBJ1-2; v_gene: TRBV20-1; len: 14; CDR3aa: CSARDGQGDYGYTF
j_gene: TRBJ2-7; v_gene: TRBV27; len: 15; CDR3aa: CASSLMAASPYEQYF
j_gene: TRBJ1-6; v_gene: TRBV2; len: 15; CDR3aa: CASSPQGNRNSPLHF
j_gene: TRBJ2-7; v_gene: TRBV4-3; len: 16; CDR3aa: CASSQDRVNPSYEQYF
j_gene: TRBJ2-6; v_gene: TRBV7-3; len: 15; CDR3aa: CASSVTASGANVLTF
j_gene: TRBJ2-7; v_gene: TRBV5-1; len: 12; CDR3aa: CAGRQEGYEQYF
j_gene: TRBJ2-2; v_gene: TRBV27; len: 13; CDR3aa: CASSLDRTGELFF
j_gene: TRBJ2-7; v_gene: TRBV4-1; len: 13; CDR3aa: CASSQDLTVEQYF
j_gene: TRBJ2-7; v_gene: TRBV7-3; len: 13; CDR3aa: CASSLRDRDSLYF
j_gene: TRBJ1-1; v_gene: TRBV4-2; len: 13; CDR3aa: CASSQDFKAEAFF
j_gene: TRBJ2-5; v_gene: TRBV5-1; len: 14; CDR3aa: CASAIAGGQETQYF
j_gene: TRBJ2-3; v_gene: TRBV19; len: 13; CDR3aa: CASAKGHTDTQYF
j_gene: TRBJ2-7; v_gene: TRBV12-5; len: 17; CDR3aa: CASGFTLAGIKPYEQYF
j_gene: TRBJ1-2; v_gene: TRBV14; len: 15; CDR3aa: CASSQAGTGVYGYTF
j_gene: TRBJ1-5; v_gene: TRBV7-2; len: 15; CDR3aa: CASSHDPPQGQPQHF
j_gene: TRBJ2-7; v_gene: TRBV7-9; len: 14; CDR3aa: CASSHGQANYEQYF
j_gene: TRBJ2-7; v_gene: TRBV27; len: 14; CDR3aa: CASSRRARRDEQYF
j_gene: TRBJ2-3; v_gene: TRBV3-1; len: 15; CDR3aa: CASSQDKLVGDTQYF
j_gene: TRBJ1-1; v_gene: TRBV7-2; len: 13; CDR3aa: CASSRQGRTEAFF
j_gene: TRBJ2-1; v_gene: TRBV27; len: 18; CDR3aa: CASIPRPLSGGDYNEQFF
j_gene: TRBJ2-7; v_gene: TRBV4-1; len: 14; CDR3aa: CASSQGTGYYEQYF
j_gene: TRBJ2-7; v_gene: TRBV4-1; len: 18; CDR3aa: CASSQDVERTGVSDEQYF
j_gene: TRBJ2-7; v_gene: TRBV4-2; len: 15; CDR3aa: CASSQRTGGIYEQYF
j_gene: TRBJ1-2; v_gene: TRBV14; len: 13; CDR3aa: CASIQGRNYGYTF
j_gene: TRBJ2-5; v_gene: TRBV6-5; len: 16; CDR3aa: CASSSMTGPFRNEQYF